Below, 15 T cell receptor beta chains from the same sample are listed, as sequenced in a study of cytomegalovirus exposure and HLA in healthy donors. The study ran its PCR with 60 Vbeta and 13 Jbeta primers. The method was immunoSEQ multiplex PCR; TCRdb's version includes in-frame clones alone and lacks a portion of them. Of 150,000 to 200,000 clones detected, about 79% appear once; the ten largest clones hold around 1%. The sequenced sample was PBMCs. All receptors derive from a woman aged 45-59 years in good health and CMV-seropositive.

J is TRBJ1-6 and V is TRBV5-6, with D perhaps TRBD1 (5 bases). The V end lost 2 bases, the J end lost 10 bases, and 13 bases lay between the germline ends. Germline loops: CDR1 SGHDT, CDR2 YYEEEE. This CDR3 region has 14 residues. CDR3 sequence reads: CASSFDRSNSPLHF. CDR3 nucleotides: TGTGCCAGCAGCTTCGACAGATCAAACTCACCCCTCCACTTT.

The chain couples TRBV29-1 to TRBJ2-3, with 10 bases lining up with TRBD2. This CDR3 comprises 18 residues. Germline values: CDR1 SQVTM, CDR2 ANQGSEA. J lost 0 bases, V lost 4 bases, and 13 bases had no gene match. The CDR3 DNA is TGCAGCGTTGTGGGTACGGCTAGCGGGGGTTCTAGCACAGATACGCAGTATTTT. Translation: CSVVGTASGGSSTDTQYF.

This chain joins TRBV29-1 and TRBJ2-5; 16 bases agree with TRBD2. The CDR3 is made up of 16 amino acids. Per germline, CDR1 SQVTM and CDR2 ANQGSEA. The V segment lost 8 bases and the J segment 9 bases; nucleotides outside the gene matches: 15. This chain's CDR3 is CSPRGLAGGTKGAQYF. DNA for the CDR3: TGCAGCCCCAGGGGACTAGCGGGAGGGACCAAGGGGGCCCAGTACTTC.

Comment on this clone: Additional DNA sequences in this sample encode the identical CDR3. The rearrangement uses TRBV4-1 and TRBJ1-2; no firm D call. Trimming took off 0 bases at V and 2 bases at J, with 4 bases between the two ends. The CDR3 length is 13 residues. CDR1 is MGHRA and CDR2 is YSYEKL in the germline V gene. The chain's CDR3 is CASSQDRNYGYTF. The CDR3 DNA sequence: TGCGCCAGCAGCCAAGACCGGAACTATGGCTACACCTTC.

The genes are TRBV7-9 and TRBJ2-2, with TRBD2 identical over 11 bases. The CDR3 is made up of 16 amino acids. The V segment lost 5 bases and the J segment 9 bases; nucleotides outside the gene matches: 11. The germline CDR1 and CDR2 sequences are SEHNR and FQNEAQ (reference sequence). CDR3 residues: CASSPSTSGGVRELFF. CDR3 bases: TGTGCCAGCAGCCCTTCTACTAGCGGGGGAGTCAGGGAGCTGTTTTTT.

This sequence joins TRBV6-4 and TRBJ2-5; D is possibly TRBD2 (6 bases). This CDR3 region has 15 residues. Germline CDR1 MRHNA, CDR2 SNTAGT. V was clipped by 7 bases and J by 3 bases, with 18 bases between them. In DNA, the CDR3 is TGTGCCAGCATTACTGTGACTAGAGAAGAAGAGACCCAGTACTTC. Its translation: CASITVTREEETQYF.

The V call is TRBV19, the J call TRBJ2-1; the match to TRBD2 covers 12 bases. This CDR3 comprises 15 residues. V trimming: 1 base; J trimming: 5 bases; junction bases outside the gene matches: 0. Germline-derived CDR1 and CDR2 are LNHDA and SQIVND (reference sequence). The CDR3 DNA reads TGTGCCAGTAGTATAGGACTAGCGGGAGACAATGAGCAGTTCTTC. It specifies CASSIGLAGDNEQFF.

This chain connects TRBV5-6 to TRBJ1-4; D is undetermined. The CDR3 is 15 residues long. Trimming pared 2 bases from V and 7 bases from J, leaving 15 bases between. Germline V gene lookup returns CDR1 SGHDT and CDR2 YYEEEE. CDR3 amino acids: CASSLGRQVCEKLFF. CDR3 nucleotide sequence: TGTGCCAGCAGCTTAGGCCGGCAGGTATGTGAAAAACTGTTTTTT.

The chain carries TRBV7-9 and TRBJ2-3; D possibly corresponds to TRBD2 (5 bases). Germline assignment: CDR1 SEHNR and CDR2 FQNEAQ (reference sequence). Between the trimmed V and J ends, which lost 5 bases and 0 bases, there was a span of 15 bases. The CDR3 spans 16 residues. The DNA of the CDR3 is TGTGCCAGCAGCACAGATCCCCGGACTAGCACAGATACGCAGTATTTT. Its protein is CASSTDPRTSTDTQYF.

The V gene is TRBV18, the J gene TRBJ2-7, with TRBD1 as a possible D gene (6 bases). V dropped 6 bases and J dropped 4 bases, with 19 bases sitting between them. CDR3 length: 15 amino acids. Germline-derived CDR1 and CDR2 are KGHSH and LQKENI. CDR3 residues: CASSPSTGGGYEQYF. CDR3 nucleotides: TGTGCCAGCTCCCCTTCGACAGGAGGCGGTTACGAGCAGTACTTC.

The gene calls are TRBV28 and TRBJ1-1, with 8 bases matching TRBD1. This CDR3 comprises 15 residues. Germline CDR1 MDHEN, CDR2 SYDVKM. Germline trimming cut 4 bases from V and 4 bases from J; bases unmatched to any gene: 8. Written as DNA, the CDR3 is TGTGCCAGCAGTTCAGGGGGCGGGGGTGTCACTGAAGCTTTCTTT. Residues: CASSSGGGGVTEAFF.

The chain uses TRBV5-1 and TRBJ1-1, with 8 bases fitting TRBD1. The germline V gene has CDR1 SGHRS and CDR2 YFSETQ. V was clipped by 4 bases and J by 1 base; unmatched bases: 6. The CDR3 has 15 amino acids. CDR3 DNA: TGCGCCAGCAGCCTGACAGGGGTGAGGAACACTGAAGCTTTCTTT. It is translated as CASSLTGVRNTEAFF. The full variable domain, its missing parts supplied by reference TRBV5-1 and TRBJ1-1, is KAGVTQTPRYLIKTRGQQVTLSCSPISGHRSVSWYQQTPGQGLQFLFEYFSETQRNKGNFPGRFSGRQFSNSRSEMNVSTLELGDSALYLCASSLTGVRNTEAFFGQGTRLTVV.

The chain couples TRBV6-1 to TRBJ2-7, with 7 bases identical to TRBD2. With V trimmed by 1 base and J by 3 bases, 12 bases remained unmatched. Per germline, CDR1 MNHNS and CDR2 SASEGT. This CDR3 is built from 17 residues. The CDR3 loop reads CASSEEFETSYIYEQYF. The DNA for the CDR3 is TGTGCCAGCAGTGAAGAGTTTGAGACTAGCTATATCTACGAGCAGTACTTC.

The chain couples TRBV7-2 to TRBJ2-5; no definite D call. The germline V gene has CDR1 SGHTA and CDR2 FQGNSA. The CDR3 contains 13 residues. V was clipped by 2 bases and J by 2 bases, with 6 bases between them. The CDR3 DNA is TGTGCCAGCAGCTTACAGGTTCAAGAGACCCAGTACTTC. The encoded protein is CASSLQVQETQYF. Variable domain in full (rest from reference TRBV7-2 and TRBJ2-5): GAGVSQSPSNKVTEKGKDVELRCDPISGHTALYWYRQSLGQGLEFLIYFQGNSAPDKSGLPSDRFSAERTGGSVSTLTIQRTQQEDSAVYLCASSLQVQETQYFGPGTRLLVL.

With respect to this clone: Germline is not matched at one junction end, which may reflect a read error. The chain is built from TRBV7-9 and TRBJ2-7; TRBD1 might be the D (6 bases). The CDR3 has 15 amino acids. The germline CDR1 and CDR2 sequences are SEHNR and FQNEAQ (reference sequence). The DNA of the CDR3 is TGTGCCAGCAGCTTAGCCCAGGGGAACTCCCACGAGCAGTACTTC. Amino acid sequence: CASSLAQGNSHEQYF.